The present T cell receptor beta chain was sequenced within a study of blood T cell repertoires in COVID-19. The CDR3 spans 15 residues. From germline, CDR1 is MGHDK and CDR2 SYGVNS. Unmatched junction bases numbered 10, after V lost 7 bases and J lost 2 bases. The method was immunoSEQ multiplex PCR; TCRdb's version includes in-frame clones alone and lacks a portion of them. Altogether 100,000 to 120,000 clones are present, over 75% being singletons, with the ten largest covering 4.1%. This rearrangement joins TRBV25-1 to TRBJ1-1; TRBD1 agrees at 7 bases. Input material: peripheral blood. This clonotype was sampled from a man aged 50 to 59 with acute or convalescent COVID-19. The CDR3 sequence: CASKRGLRDNTEAFF. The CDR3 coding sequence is TGTGCCAGCAAAAGGGGGCTCAGGGATAACACTGAAGCTTTCTTT.